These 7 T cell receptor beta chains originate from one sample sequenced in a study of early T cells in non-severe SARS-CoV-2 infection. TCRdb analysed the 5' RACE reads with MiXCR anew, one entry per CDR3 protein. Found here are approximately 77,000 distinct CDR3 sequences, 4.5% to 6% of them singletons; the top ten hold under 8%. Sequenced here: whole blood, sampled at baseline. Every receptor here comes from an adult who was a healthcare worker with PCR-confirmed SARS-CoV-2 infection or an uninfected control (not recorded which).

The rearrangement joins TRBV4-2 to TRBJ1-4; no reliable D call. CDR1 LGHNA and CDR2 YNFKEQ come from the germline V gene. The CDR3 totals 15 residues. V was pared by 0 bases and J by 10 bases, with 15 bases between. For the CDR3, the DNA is TGTGCCAGCAGCCAAGAAGGGCGGGGATGGGGAAAACTGTTTTTT. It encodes CASSQEGRGWGKLFF.

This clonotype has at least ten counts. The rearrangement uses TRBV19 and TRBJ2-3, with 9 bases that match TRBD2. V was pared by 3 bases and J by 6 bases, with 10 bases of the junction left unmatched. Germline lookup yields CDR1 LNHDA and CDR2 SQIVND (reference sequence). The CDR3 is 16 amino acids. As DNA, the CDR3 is TGTGCCAGTAGTATGGGGGCGGGAGGGTTCACGGATACGCAGTATTTT. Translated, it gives CASSMGAGGFTDTQYF.

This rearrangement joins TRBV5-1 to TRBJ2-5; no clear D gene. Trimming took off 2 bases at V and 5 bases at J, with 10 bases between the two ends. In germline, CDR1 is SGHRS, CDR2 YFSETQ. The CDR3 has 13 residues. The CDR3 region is CASSLRGDETQYF. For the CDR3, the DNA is TGCGCCAGCAGCTTAAGAGGAGACGAGACCCAGTACTTC.

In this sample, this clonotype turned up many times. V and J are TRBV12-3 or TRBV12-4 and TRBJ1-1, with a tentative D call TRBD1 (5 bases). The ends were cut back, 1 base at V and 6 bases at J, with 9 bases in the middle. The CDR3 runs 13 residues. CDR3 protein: CASSLGQLAEAFF. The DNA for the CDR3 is TGTGCCAGCAGTTTAGGACAGTTGGCTGAAGCTTTCTTT.

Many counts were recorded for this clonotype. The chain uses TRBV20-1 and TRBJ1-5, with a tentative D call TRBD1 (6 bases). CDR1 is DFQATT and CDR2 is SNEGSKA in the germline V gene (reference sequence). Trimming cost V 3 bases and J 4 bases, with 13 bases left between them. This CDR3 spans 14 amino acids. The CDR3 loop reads CSARSQGRNQPQHF. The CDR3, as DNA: TGCAGTGCTAGGTCTCAGGGGAGGAATCAGCCCCAGCATTTT.

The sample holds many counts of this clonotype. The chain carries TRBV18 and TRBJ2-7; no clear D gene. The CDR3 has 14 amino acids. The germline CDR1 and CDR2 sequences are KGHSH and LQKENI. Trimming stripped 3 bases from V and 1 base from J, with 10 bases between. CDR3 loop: CASSPPTDSYEQYF. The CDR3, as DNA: TGTGCCAGCTCACCGCCGACGGATTCCTACGAGCAGTACTTC.

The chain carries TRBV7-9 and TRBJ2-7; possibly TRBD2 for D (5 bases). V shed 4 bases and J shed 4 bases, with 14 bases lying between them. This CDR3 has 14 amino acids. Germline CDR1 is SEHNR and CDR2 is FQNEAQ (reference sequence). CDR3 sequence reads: CASSSLPGSYEQYF. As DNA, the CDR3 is TGTGCCAGCAGCTCCCTCCCGGGGTCATACGAGCAGTACTTC.